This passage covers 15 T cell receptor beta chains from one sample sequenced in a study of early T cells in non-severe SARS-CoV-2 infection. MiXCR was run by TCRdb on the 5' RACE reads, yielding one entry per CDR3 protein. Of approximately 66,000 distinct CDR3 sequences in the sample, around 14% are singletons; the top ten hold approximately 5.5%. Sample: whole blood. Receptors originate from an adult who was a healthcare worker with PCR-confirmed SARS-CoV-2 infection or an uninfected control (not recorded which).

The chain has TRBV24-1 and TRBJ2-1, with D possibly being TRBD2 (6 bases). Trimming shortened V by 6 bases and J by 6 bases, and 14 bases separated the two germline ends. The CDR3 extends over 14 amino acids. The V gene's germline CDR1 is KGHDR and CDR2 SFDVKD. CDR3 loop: CATSRAAGGNEQFF. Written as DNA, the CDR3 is TGTGCCACCAGTCGTGCGGCCGGGGGCAATGAGCAGTTCTTC.

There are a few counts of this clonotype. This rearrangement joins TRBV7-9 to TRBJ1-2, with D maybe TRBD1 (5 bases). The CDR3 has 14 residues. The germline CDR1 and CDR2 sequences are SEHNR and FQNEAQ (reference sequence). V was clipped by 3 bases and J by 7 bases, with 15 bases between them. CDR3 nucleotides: TGTGCCAGCAGCTTTTATCAGGGCATGAGTGGCTACACCTTC. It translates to CASSFYQGMSGYTF.

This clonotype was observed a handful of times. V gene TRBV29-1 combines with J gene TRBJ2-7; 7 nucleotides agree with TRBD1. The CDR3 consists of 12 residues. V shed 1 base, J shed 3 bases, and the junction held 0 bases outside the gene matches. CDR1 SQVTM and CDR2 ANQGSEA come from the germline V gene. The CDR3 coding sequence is TGCAGCGTTGAAGGACAGGGCTACGAGCAGTACTTC. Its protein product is CSVEGQGYEQYF.

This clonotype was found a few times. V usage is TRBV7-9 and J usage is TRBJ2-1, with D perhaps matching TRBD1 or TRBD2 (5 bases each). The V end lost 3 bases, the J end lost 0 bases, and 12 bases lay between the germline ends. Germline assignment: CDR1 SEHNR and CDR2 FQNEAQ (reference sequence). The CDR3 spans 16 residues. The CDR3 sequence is CASSFGTTSSYNEQFF. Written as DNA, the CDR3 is TGTGCCAGCAGCTTTGGGACGACAAGCTCCTACAATGAGCAGTTCTTC. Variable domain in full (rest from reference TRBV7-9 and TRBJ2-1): DTGVSQNPRHKITKRGQNVTFRCDPISEHNRLYWYRQTLGQGPEFLTYFQNEAQLEKSRLLSDRFSAERPKGSFSTLEIQRTEQGDSAMYLCASSFGTTSSYNEQFFGPGTRLTVL.

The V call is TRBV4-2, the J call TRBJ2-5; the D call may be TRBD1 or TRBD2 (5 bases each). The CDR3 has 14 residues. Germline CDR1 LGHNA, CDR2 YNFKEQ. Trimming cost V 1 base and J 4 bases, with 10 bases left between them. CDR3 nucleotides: TGTGCCAGCAGCCAAGGAGGGGTCGGAGAGACCCAGTACTTC. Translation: CASSQGGVGETQYF.

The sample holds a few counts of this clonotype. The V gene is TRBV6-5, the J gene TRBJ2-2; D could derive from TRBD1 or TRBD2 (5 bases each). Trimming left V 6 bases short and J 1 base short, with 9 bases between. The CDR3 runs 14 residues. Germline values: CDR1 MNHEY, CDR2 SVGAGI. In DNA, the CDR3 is TGTGCCAGCAGCAAGGGACGGAACACCGGGGAGCTGTTTTTT. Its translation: CASSKGRNTGELFF.

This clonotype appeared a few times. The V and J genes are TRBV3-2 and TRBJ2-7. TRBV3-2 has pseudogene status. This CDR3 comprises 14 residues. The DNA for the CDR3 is TGTGCCAGCAGCCAGATTCCGGTCTCCTACGAGCAGTACTTC. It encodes CASSQIPVSYEQYF.

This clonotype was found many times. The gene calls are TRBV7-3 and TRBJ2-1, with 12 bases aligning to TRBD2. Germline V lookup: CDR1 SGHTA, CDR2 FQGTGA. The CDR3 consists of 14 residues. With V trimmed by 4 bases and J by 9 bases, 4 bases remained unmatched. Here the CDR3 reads CASSSTSGSIEQFF. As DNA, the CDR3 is TGTGCCAGCAGCTCGACTAGCGGGAGTATTGAGCAGTTCTTC. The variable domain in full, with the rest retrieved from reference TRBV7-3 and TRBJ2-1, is GAGVSQTPSNKVTEKGKYVELRCDPISGHTALYWYRQSLGQGPEFLIYFQGTGAADDSGLPNDRFFAVRPEGSVSTLKIQRTERGDSAVYLCASSSTSGSIEQFFGPGTRLTVL.

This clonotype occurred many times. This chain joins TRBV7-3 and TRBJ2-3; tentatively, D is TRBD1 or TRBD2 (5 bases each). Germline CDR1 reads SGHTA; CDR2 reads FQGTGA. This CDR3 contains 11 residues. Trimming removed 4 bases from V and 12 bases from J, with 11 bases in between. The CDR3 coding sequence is TGTGCCAGCAGCTCGGGACCGCGCCAGTATTTT. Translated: CASSSGPRQYF.

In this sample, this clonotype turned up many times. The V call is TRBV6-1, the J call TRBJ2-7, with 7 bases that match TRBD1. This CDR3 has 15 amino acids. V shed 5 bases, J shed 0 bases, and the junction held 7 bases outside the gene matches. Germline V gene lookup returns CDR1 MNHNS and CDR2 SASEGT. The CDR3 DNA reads TGTGCCAGCAGTACGGACAGGATCTACTCCTACGAGCAGTACTTC. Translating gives CASSTDRIYSYEQYF.

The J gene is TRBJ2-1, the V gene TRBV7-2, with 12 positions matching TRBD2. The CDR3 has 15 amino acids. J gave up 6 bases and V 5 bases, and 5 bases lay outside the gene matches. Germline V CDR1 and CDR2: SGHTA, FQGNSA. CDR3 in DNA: TGTGCCAGCAGCCGTCGGACTAGCGGGACCAATGAGCAGTTCTTC. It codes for CASSRRTSGTNEQFF.

The CDR3 coding sequence is TGCGCCAGCAGGCCCGCGACAGGGGACATTCAGTACTTC. Its protein is CASRPATGDIQYF. The chain links TRBV5-1 to TRBJ2-4; 8 bases are a match to TRBD1. CDR3 length equals 13 residues. Trimming removed 5 bases from V and 8 bases from J; junction bases left unmatched: 6. CDR1 and CDR2 from the germline V gene are SGHRS and YFSETQ.

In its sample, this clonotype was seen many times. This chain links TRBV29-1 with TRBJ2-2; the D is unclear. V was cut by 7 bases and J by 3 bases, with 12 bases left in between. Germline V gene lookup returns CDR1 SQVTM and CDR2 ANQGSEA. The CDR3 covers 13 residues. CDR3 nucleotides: TGCAGCGCTCCCACACAATACACCGGGGAGCTGTTTTTT. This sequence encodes CSAPTQYTGELFF.

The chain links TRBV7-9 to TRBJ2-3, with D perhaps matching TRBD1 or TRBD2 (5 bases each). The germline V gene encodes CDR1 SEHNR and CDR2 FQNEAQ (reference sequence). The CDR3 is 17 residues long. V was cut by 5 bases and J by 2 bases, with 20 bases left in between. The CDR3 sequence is CASSLRGAGIATDTQYF. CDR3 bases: TGTGCCAGCAGCCTCAGAGGGGCCGGAATTGCCACAGATACGCAGTATTTT.

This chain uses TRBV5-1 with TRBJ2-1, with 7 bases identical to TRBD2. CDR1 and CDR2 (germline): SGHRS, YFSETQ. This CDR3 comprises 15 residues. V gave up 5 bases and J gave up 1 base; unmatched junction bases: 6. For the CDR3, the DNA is TGCGCCAGCAGGATGGCGGGAGTGTCCTACAATGAGCAGTTCTTC. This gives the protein CASRMAGVSYNEQFF.